This T cell receptor beta chain was sequenced in a study of OX40 agonist ivuxolimab in advanced cancers. Study context: Subjects had a mean age of roughly 60 years, with a range of 23 to 79; about 83% were male. The eligibility criteria allowed prior anti-PD-1, anti-PD-L1 or anti-CTLA-4 therapy, and approximately 38% had some. Study observations and caveats: At 0.1 to 3.0 mg/kg and by week 6, clonal expansion occurred in CD4+ and CD8+ blood T cells. Among expanded peripheral T cells, antigen specificity went undetermined.

Here immunoSEQ multiplex PCR was the method, and the copy in TCRdb shows in-frame clones only, minus some. The sample lists 80,000 or so clones, roughly 87% occurring once. CDR3 size: 13 residues. The V end was cut by 4 bases, the J end by 9 bases, with 17 bases between. Germline V lookup: CDR1 SQVTM, CDR2 ANQGSEA. As concerns this clone: No antigen is known for it.

The sample in question was CD4+ or CD8+ T cells sorted from blood, obtained in a trial of the OX40 agonist ivuxolimab. This TCR was sampled from an adult with an advanced solid tumor such as melanoma, head and neck, liver or kidney cancer. The V call is TRBV29-1, the J call TRBJ2-3; D might be TRBD1 or TRBD2, each matching 5 bases. This chain's CDR3 is CSVGGRGLRTQYF. For the CDR3, the DNA is TGCAGCGTTGGGGGACGCGGGTTAAGGACGCAGTATTTT.